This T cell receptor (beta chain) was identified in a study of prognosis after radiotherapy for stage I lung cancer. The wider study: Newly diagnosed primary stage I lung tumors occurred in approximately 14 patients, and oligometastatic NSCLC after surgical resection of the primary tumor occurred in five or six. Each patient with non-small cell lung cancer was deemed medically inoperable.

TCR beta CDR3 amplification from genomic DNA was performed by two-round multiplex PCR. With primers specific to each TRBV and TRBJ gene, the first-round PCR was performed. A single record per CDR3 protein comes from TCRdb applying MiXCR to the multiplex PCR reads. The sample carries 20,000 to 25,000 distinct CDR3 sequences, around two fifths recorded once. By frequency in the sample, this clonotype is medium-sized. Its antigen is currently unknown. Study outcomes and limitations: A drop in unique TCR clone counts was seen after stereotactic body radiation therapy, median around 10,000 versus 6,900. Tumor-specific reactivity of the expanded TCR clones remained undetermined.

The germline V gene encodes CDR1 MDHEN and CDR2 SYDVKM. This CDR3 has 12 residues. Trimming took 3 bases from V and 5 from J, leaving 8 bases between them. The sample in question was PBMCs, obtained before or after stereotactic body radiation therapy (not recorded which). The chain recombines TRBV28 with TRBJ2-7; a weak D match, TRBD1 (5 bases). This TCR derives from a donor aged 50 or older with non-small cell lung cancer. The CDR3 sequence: CASSLQQDEQYF. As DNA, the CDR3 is TGTGCCAGCAGTTTGCAACAGGACGAGCAGTACTTC. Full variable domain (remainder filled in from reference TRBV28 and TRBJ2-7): DVKVTQSSRYLVKRTGEKVFLECVQDMDHENMFWYRQDPGLGLRLIYFSYDVKMKEKGDIPEGYSVSREKKERFSLILESASTNQTSMYLCASSLQQDEQYFGPGTRLTVT.